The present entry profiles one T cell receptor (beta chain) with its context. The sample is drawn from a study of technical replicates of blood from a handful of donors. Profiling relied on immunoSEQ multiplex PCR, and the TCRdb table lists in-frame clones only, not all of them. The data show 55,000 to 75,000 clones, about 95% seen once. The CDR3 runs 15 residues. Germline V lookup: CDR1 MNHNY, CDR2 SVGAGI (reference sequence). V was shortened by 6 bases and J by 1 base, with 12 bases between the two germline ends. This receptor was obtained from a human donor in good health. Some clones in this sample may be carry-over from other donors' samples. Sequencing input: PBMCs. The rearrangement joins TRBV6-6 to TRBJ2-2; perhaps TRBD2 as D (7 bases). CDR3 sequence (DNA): TGTGCCAGCAGAACCGGGGGGCAGAACACCGGGGAGCTGTTTTTT. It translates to CASRTGGQNTGELFF.